This T cell receptor beta chain was identified in a study of beta chain features in type 1 diabetes. This clone showed up just a few times. The entirety of the isolated RNA underwent reverse transcription, so expressed TCRB transcripts were sequenced. Measured with immunoSEQ multiplex PCR; TCRdb has only the in-frame clones, and not every one. The sample lists some 410,000 clones; 11% were seen once. CDR3 length: 15 amino acids. The germline V gene encodes CDR1 GTSNPN and CDR2 SVGIG (reference sequence). V dropped 5 bases and J dropped 2; count of bases not matched to a gene: 3. This clonotype originated in a woman aged 18-35 years in good health. The sequencing input was naive CD4+ T cells from blood. The chain has TRBV30 and TRBJ2-6, with 10 bases identical to TRBD1. The CDR3 region is CAWLDRGPGANVLTF. The CDR3 DNA is TGTGCCTGGCTAGACAGGGGGCCTGGGGCCAACGTCCTGACTTTC.